Below are 30 T cell receptor beta chains sequenced from a single sample in a study of CD8 T cells in ankylosing spondylitis (dated by TCRdb to the late 2010s). Receptor libraries were prepared by 5' RACE. This sample was sequenced with an Illumina HiSeq 2500. The public reads were quality trimmed at Q25 with fastp and then assembled into clones with MiXCR by TCRdb, keeping productive beta chains. Each entry merges the rows of one CDR3 protein and shows their most common DNA and genes. Within this sample are around 210,000 distinct CDR3 sequences, with 8.2% of them counted one time only. 4.8% of the sample belongs to the ten largest clones. Input material: blood, either unsorted or a sorted T cell fraction (not recorded which). The receptors stem from a female donor with ankylosing spondylitis or in good health (not recorded which).

The CDR3 reads CAWSRNYYNEQFF. CDR3 DNA: TGTGCCTGGAGTAGGAACTATTACAATGAGCAGTTCTTC. The gene calls are TRBV30 and TRBJ2-1; D unresolved. V gave up 2 bases and J gave up 4 bases, with 9 bases separating them. The germline V gene has CDR1 GTSNPN and CDR2 SVGIG (reference sequence). This CDR3 is built from 13 residues.

About this clonotype: A single base separates this from a much larger clone, so it may be a read error. This sequence joins TRBV28 and TRBJ2-5; maybe TRBD2 (6 bases). Germline V gene sequence: CDR1 MDHEN, CDR2 SYDVKM. There are 13 residues in the CDR3. With 8 bases removed from V and 1 base from J, the gap between germline ends came to 11 bases. CDR3 DNA sequence: TGTGCCAGCGTTGCGGGAACCCAAGAGACCCAGTACTTC. This codes for CASVAGTQETQYF. The full variable domain, completed using reference TRBV28 and TRBJ2-5, is DVKVTQSSRYLVKRTGEKVFLECVQDMDHENMFWYRQDPGLGLRLIYFSYDVKMKEKGDIPEGYSVSREKKERFSLILESASTNQTSMYLCASVAGTQETQYFGPGTRLLVL.

The chain is built from TRBV7-6 and TRBJ2-5; D call uncertain. V was clipped by 5 bases and J by 1 base, with 14 bases between them. Looked up from germline, CDR1 is SGHVS and CDR2 is FNYEAQ. This CDR3 is 15 amino acids long. CDR3 coding DNA: TGTGCCAGCAGCCAGACCCCTAGTGTCCAAGAGACCCAGTACTTC. Translating it yields CASSQTPSVQETQYF.

This clonotype appeared many times. The chain combines TRBV20-1 with TRBJ2-1; TRBD2 aligns across 7 bases. Losses at the gene ends were 4 bases for V and 4 bases for J; bases not matched to a gene: 4. The germline CDR1 and CDR2 sequences are DFQATT and SNEGSKA (reference sequence). The CDR3 consists of 13 residues. The chain's CDR3 is CSATSGLYNEQFF. The DNA for the CDR3 is TGCAGTGCTACTAGCGGCCTATACAATGAGCAGTTCTTC.

This clonotype was observed many times. The V call is TRBV29-1, the J call TRBJ2-3; the match to TRBD2 covers 7 bases. Trimming at V came to 0 bases and at J to 3 bases, leaving 15 bases not matched to a gene. The CDR3 spans 18 residues. Looked up from germline, CDR1 is SQVTM and CDR2 is ANQGSEA. The CDR3 DNA is TGCAGCGTTGAAGATCTCTTGACGGGGGGTCGGAGAACAGATACGCAGTATTTT. Translating gives CSVEDLLTGGRRTDTQYF.

This clonotype was found a few times. The genes are TRBV7-8 and TRBJ2-7, with D tentatively TRBD2 (5 bases). V was shortened by 0 bases and J by 1 base, with 16 bases between the two germline ends. This CDR3 has 17 amino acids. The germline gives CDR1 SGHVS, CDR2 FQNEAQ. CDR3 region: CASSLANGSGTSYEQYF. The CDR3 DNA sequence: TGTGCCAGCAGCTTAGCGAACGGCAGCGGAACTTCCTACGAGCAGTACTTC.

This clonotype was seen at least ten times. V is TRBV7-9 and J is TRBJ1-2; D uncertain. Trimming took off 1 base at V and 0 bases at J, with 9 bases between the two ends. The CDR3 length is 15 residues. Looked up from germline, CDR1 is SEHNR and CDR2 is FQNEAQ (reference sequence). The CDR3 sequence is CASSLVGTANYGYTF. The CDR3 DNA reads TGTGCCAGCAGCTTAGTTGGCACAGCTAACTATGGCTACACCTTC.

Ten or more counts support this clonotype. The V and J genes are TRBV5-4 and TRBJ2-4, with unresolved D. CDR3 length: 12 residues. Germline values: CDR1 SGHNT, CDR2 YYREEE (reference sequence). V gave up 2 bases and J gave up 3 bases, with 3 bases separating them. In DNA, the CDR3 is TGTGCCAGCAGCTTTGACAAAAACATTCAGTACTTC. This gives the protein CASSFDKNIQYF. Variable domain in full (rest from reference TRBV5-4 and TRBJ2-4): ETGVTQSPTHLIKTRGQQVTLRCSSQSGHNTVSWYQQALGQGPQFIFQYYREEENGRGNFPPRFSGLQFPNYSSELNVNALELDDSALYLCASSFDKNIQYFGAGTRLSVL.

Many counts were recorded for this clonotype. The V call is TRBV20-1, the J call TRBJ1-1, with unresolved D. Germline V gene data show CDR1 as DFQATT and CDR2 as SNEGSKA (reference sequence). CDR3 length: 11 residues. V lost 5 bases to trimming and J lost 6 bases, with 10 bases between them. In nucleotides, the CDR3 is TGCAGTGCTTTCCCCACTTCTGAAGCTTTCTTT. Its protein is CSAFPTSEAFF.

This clonotype was counted at least ten times. The chain links TRBV20-1 to TRBJ1-2; weak D call: TRBD1 (6 bases). The CDR3 runs to 14 residues. Per germline, CDR1 DFQATT and CDR2 SNEGSKA (reference sequence). Trimming cost V 3 bases and J 1 base, with 12 bases left between them. CDR3 sequence (DNA): TGCAGTGCTAGTCCTGGGGGGCGTAACTATGGCTACACCTTC. Translating gives CSASPGGRNYGYTF.

This clonotype was counted at least ten times. The rearrangement uses TRBV6-5 and TRBJ1-2, with D perhaps matching TRBD1 (5 bases). Germline CDR1 and CDR2: MNHEY and SVGAGI. This CDR3 is 14 amino acids long. The germline V and J ends were trimmed by 2 bases and 5 bases, with 12 bases remaining between them. CDR3 residues: CASSYGRGGYGYTF. CDR3 nucleotides: TGTGCCAGCAGTTACGGGCGGGGGGGGTATGGCTACACCTTC.

This clonotype has at least ten counts. V usage is TRBV5-1 and J usage is TRBJ2-1; TRBD2 matches at 7 bases. Germline loops: CDR1 SGHRS, CDR2 YFSETQ. V shed 0 bases, J shed 4 bases, and the junction held 4 bases outside the gene matches. The CDR3 loop spans 15 amino acids. The CDR3 region is CASSLVASGYNEQFF. CDR3 DNA sequence: TGCGCCAGCAGCTTGGTGGCTAGCGGTTACAATGAGCAGTTCTTC.

At least ten counts were recorded for this clonotype. The chain combines TRBV6-1 with TRBJ2-1; 8 nucleotides align to TRBD2. Germline CDR1 is MNHNS and CDR2 is SASEGT. This CDR3 is built from 14 residues. The ends lost 7 bases at V and 4 bases at J; junction bases unmatched: 6. CDR3 loop: CASKEREMYNEQFF. CDR3 bases: TGTGCCAGCAAGGAGCGGGAGATGTACAATGAGCAGTTCTTC.

At least ten counts were recorded for this clonotype. V and J are TRBV20-1 and TRBJ2-5, with a tentative D call TRBD1 (7 bases). This CDR3 contains 13 residues. Per the germline V gene, CDR1 is DFQATT and CDR2 is SNEGSKA (reference sequence). Trimming pared 6 bases from V and 4 bases from J, leaving 15 bases between. CDR3 nucleotides: TGCAGTGCGGACCAGGGGGGAGGAGAGACCCAGTACTTC. Translating it yields CSADQGGGETQYF.

In its sample, this clonotype was seen a few times. A read error may explain this, as a much larger clone is one base away. The chain joins TRBV10-3 to TRBJ2-5, with D tentatively TRBD1 (6 bases). This CDR3 has 13 residues. Looked up from germline, CDR1 is ENHRY and CDR2 is SYGVKD. The CDR3 loop reads CAISYQGQEAQYF. CDR3 nucleotides: TGTGCCATCAGCTATCAGGGACAAGAGGCCCAGTACTTC.

This chain uses TRBV5-5 with TRBJ2-1; D remains ambiguous. Germline V gene sequence: CDR1 SGHKS, CDR2 YYEKEE (reference sequence). The CDR3 has 14 residues. Trimming stripped 2 bases from V and 7 bases from J, with 13 bases between. The CDR3 DNA reads as TGTGCCAGCAGCTTAGGGTCTGCCTCTAATGAGCAGTTCTTC. This gives the protein CASSLGSASNEQFF.

This clonotype has at least ten counts. The chain employs TRBV4-2 and TRBJ1-2, with D hard to call. Germline CDR1 LGHNA, CDR2 YNFKEQ. The V end was cut by 0 bases, the J end by 7 bases, with 15 bases between. This CDR3 region has 15 residues. CDR3 protein: CASSQDIGDAPGYTF. DNA of the CDR3: TGTGCCAGCAGCCAAGACATCGGGGATGCCCCTGGCTACACCTTC.

Many counts were recorded for this clonotype. The chain is built from TRBV24-1 and TRBJ2-4; perhaps D is TRBD1 or TRBD2 (6 bases each). This CDR3 contains 18 residues. The V gene lost 5 bases and the J gene lost 4 bases, with 23 bases spanning the gap. Per germline, CDR1 KGHDR and CDR2 SFDVKD. The CDR3 loop reads CATSVPEAGEDGKNIQYF. In DNA, the CDR3 is TGTGCCACCAGTGTCCCCGAGGCAGGGGAGGATGGAAAAAACATTCAGTACTTC.

This clonotype was picked up many times. The chain links TRBV3-1 to TRBJ2-1; D is uncertain. Deletions cut 0 bases from V and 7 bases from J, with 7 bases between. CDR1 and CDR2 from the germline V gene are LGHDT and YNNKEL (reference sequence). This CDR3 is 13 amino acids long. The DNA of the CDR3 is TGTGCCAGCAGCCAAGATTTAGCTAATGAGCAGTTCTTC. This codes for CASSQDLANEQFF.

This clonotype was seen repeatedly, ten times or more. The chain links TRBV6-2 or TRBV6-3 to TRBJ2-1; TRBD1 aligns across 7 bases. The J segment lost 3 bases and the V segment lost 6 bases, leaving 11 bases of the junction unmatched. Germline V gene data show CDR1 as MNHEY and CDR2 as SVGEGT. The length of the CDR3 is 16 residues. The CDR3 region has the DNA TGTGCCAGCAGCCGCCCCTCTCAGGGGGACTACAATGAGCAGTTCTTC. It is translated as CASSRPSQGDYNEQFF.

Ten or more counts support this clonotype. The chain joins TRBV9 to TRBJ2-1, with D tentatively TRBD2 (6 bases). The V end lost 3 bases, the J end lost 4 bases, and 17 bases lay between the germline ends. This CDR3 comprises 16 residues. Germline V gene sequence: CDR1 SGDLS, CDR2 YYNGEE. CDR3 amino acids: CASSALGGRPYNEQFF. Written as DNA, the CDR3 is TGTGCCAGCAGCGCCCTCGGAGGGAGACCTTACAATGAGCAGTTCTTC. The whole variable domain, remainder taken from reference TRBV9 and TRBJ2-1, is DSGVTQTPKHLITATGQRVTLRCSPRSGDLSVYWYQQSLDQGLQFLIQYYNGEERAKGNILERFSAQQFPDLHSELNLSSLELGDSALYFCASSALGGRPYNEQFFGPGTRLTVL.

At least ten counts were recorded for this clonotype. The chain links TRBV7-9 to TRBJ2-2; 8 nucleotides align to TRBD1. The CDR3 totals 17 residues. The germline CDR1 and CDR2 sequences are SEHNR and FQNEAQ (reference sequence). With 3 bases clipped from V and 4 bases from J, the junction kept 10 bases outside the gene matches. The CDR3 sequence is CASSFSPGQGRTGELFF. DNA for the CDR3: TGTGCCAGCAGCTTTTCGCCCGGACAGGGACGCACCGGGGAGCTGTTTTTT.

This clonotype was seen only a few times. The genes are TRBV5-1 and TRBJ2-5; 14 bases are shared with TRBD2. This CDR3 region has 15 residues. V shed 6 bases and J 4 bases; nucleotides not matched to a gene: 5. Germline lookup yields CDR1 SGHRS and CDR2 YFSETQ. The CDR3 loop is CASTSGLAGAETQYF. CDR3 in DNA: TGCGCCAGCACCTCGGGACTAGCGGGAGCAGAGACCCAGTACTTC. The complete variable domain, with remaining parts taken from reference TRBV5-1 and TRBJ2-5, reads KAGVTQTPRYLIKTRGQQVTLSCSPISGHRSVSWYQQTPGQGLQFLFEYFSETQRNKGNFPGRFSGRQFSNSRSEMNVSTLELGDSALYLCASTSGLAGAETQYFGPGTRLLVL.

Many counts were recorded for this clonotype. The rearrangement uses TRBV3-1 and TRBJ2-5; TRBD1 might be the D (5 bases). From germline, CDR1 is LGHDT and CDR2 YNNKEL (reference sequence). Trimming removed 0 bases at V and 4 bases at J, with 12 bases between. The CDR3 consists of 15 residues. As DNA, the CDR3 is TGTGCCAGCAGCCAAGATCAGGGCTTGGGAGAGACCCAGTACTTC. It encodes CASSQDQGLGETQYF.

This clonotype has at least ten counts. The chain combines TRBV5-1 with TRBJ2-3; D remains ambiguous. With 0 bases removed from V and 5 bases from J, the gap between germline ends came to 10 bases. Germline V gene lookup returns CDR1 SGHRS and CDR2 YFSETQ. The CDR3 runs 14 residues. The chain's CDR3 is CASSLGRPGDTQYF. DNA for the CDR3: TGCGCCAGCAGCTTGGGACGGCCGGGAGATACGCAGTATTTT.

The sample holds a few counts of this clonotype. One end of the junction is discordant with germline, which a read error may explain. V gene TRBV20-1 combines with J gene TRBJ1-2; tentatively, D is TRBD1 (5 bases). Germline V gene lookup returns CDR1 DFQATT and CDR2 SNEGSKA (reference sequence). This CDR3 is built from 11 residues. The CDR3 coding sequence is TGCAGTTCTTGGCAGGCCCGGGGCTTCACCTTC. Encoded protein: CSSWQARGFTF.

This clonotype was found many times. The gene calls are TRBV20-1 and TRBJ2-3, with D tentatively TRBD2 (5 bases). The CDR3 consists of 16 residues. Per the germline V gene, CDR1 is DFQATT and CDR2 is SNEGSKA (reference sequence). The germline V and J ends were trimmed by 3 bases and 0 bases, with 16 bases remaining between them. CDR3 coding DNA: TGCAGTGCTAGCGACCCCACTAGTATTAGCACAGATACGCAGTATTTT. It translates to CSASDPTSISTDTQYF.

V usage is TRBV7-2 and J usage is TRBJ2-7; 8 positions agree with TRBD2. The CDR3 has 13 amino acids. Germline V CDR1 and CDR2: SGHTA, FQGNSA. The V gene end was trimmed by 9 bases and the J gene end by 5 bases; junction bases not matched to a gene: 9. CDR3 nucleotides: TGTGCCAGTAGGGACGCGGGGGGAAACGAGCAGTACTTC. It codes for CASRDAGGNEQYF.

Ten or more counts support this clonotype. V is TRBV7-2 and J is TRBJ2-7; D unresolved. The CDR3 is 13 residues long. Germline V lookup: CDR1 SGHTA, CDR2 FQGNSA. The V end was cut by 7 bases, the J end by 0 bases, with 10 bases between. CDR3 amino acids: CASTFGLSYEQYF. The CDR3 DNA sequence: TGTGCCAGCACCTTTGGCCTCTCCTACGAGCAGTACTTC.

This clonotype was seen more than once but under ten times. This may be a read error: a much more frequent sequence differs by one nucleotide. The chain combines TRBV5-1 with TRBJ2-7; D gene ambiguous. The V gene lost 4 bases and the J gene lost 9 bases, with 20 bases spanning the gap. CDR3 length: 14 amino acids. CDR1 and CDR2 (germline): SGHRS, YFSETQ. The CDR3 nucleotides are TGCGCCAGCAGCGTGGCCCATTCCCTGGGCGGGCAGTACTTC. Protein product: CASSVAHSLGGQYF.